Sequencing of this TCR beta chain was carried out in a study of control samples from healthy donors and cancer patients. This clone has a handful of counts. Data came from immunoSEQ multiplex PCR; TCRdb stores just in-frame clones and leaves some out. This table has approximately 130,000 clones, approximately 88% appearing once. Trimming left V 1 base short and J 6 bases short, with 15 bases between. The CDR3 length is 15 residues. In germline, CDR1 is GTSNPN, CDR2 SVGIG (reference sequence). This chain connects TRBV30 to TRBJ2-2; TRBD1 is a possible D gene (5 bases). The sequence was collected from a man aged 45-65 years in good health. What was sequenced was blood. The CDR3 sequence: CAWSASGAEAGELFF. DNA of the CDR3: TGTGCCTGGAGTGCATCTGGGGCCGAGGCCGGGGAGCTGTTTTTT.